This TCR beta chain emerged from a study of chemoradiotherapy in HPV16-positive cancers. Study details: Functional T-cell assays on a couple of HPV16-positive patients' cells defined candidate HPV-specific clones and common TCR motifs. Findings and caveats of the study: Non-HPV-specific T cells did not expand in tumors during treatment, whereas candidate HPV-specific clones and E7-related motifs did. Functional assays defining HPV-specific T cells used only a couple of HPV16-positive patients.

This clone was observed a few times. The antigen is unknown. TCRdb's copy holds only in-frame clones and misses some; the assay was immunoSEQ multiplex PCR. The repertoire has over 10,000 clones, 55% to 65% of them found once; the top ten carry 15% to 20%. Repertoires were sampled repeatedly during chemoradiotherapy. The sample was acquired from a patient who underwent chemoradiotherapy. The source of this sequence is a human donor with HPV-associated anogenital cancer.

For the CDR3, the DNA is TGTGCCAGCAGCTTAGGAATAGATGAAAAACTGTTTTTT. Translating gives CASSLGIDEKLFF. The genes are TRBV11-2 and TRBJ1-4; no reliable D call. The CDR3 is 13 amino acids. CDR1 is SGHAT and CDR2 is FQNNGV in the germline V gene. The germline V and J ends were trimmed by 1 base and 6 bases, with 6 bases remaining between them. The full variable domain, in which reference TRBV11-2 and TRBJ1-4 provide the parts outside the CDR3, is EAGVAQSPRYKIIEKRQSVAFWCNPISGHATLYWYQQILGQGPKLLIQFQNNGVVDDSQLPKDRFSAERLKGVDSTLKIQPAKLEDSAVYLCASSLGIDEKLFFGSGTQLSVL.